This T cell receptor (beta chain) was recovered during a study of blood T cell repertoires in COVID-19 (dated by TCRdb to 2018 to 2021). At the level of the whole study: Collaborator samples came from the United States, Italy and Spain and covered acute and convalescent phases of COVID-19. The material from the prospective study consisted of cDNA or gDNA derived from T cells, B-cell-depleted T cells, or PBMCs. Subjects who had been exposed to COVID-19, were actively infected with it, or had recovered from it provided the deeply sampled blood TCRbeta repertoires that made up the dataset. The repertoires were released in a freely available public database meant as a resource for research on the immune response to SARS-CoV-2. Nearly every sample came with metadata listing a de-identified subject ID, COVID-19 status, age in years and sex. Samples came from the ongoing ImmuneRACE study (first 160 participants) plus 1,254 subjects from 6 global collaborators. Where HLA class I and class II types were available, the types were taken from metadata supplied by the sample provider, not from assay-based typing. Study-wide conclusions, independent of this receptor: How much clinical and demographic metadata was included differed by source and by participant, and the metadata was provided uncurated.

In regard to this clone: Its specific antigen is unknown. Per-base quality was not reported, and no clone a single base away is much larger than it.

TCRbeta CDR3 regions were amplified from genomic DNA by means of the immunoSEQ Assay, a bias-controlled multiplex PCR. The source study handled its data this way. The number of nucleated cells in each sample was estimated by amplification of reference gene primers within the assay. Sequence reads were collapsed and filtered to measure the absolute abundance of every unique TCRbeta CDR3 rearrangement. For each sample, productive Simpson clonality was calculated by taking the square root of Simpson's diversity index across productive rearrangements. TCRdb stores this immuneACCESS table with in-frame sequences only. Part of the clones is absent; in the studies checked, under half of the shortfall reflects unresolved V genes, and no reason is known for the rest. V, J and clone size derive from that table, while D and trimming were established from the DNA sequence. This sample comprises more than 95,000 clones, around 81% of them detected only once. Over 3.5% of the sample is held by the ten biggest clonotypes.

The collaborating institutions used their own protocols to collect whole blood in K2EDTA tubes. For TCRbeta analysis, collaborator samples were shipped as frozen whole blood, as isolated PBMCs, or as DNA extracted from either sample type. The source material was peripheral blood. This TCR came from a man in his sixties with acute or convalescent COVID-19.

Here is the DNA: TGTGCTAGTGGTTTGGTGGCCGGGAGCAATCAGCCCCAGCATTTT. Its product reads: CASGLVAGSNQPQHF. The V and J segments used are TRBV12-5 and TRBJ1-5, with the D gene too uncertain to name. At the junction V is shortened by 0 bases and J by 1 base, with 7 bases in between. Reading the germline V gene gives CDR1 LGHNT and CDR2 FRNRAP. From the cysteine up to the phenylalanine, the CDR3 has a length of 15 residues. Kept here is only the CDR3 DNA, which spans 45 bases and is read in frame from base 1.